Below, 23 T cell receptor beta chains from the same sample are listed, as sequenced in a study of shared clonotypes between healthy human individuals. Sequenced by immunoSEQ multiplex PCR; TCRdb stores in-frame clones only, minus some. The sample holds about 2.4 million clones, just over 90% seen once. Sequencing was done on a sample of naive CD4+ T cells sorted from blood. Sample subset: CD45RA+ positively selected. These receptors were taken from a man aged 18 to 35 in good health.

In DNA, the CDR3 is TGCGCCAGCAGCCGACGGGACTTCCACACAGATACGCAGTATTTT. Protein product: CASSRRDFHTDTQYF. The V gene is TRBV4-3, the J gene TRBJ2-3, with a possible D match to TRBD2 (6 bases). Trimming pared 4 bases from V and 2 bases from J, leaving 13 bases between. CDR1 is LGHNA and CDR2 is YSLEER in the germline V gene. The CDR3 totals 15 residues.

This rearrangement joins TRBV16 to TRBJ2-1, with a possible D match to TRBD2 (6 bases). CDR3 length: 17 residues. V lost 4 bases and J lost 2, with 18 bases in between. Germline V gene sequence: CDR1 KGHSY, CDR2 FQNENV. The DNA for the CDR3 is TGTGCCAGCAGCCTTCGAGGAGGGGCGCCAACCTACAATGAGCAGTTCTTC. This gives the protein CASSLRGGAPTYNEQFF.

The CDR3 loop is CASSLAGLTYEQYF. The CDR3 DNA reads as TGTGCCAGCAGCTTGGCCGGGCTTACCTACGAGCAGTACTTC. V and J are TRBV11-2 and TRBJ2-7; D not resolved. Germline loops: CDR1 SGHAT, CDR2 FQNNGV. Trimming cost V 3 bases and J 2 bases, with 11 bases left between them. CDR3 length equals 14 residues.

V gene TRBV10-2 combines with J gene TRBJ2-7, with 11 bases identical to TRBD1. V was pared by 8 bases and J by 3 bases, with 12 bases of the junction left unmatched. This CDR3 is 16 amino acids long. Germline V gene sequence: CDR1 WSHSY, CDR2 SAAADI. The CDR3 loop reads CASRTGGEAYFYEQYF. CDR3 DNA: TGCGCCAGCCGGACAGGGGGCGAAGCTTATTTCTACGAGCAGTACTTC.

The genes are TRBV27 and TRBJ2-3; D is undetermined. Germline V lookup: CDR1 MNHEY, CDR2 SMNVEV (reference sequence). V was trimmed by 7 bases and J by 4 bases, leaving 9 bases between them. This CDR3 is built from 12 residues. The CDR3, as DNA: TGTGCCAGCACCGACATCGCAGATACGCAGTATTTT. Encoded protein: CASTDIADTQYF.

This clone was seen a handful of times. The chain is built from TRBV2 and TRBJ2-2; D assignment may be TRBD1 or TRBD2 (5 bases each). The CDR3 sequence is 15 residues long. Germline CDR1 reads SNHLY; CDR2 reads FYNNEI. V was trimmed by 3 bases and J by 5 bases, leaving 13 bases between them. CDR3 sequence: CASSDEGPGTGELFF. The CDR3 nucleotides are TGTGCCAGCAGTGACGAGGGGCCCGGAACCGGGGAGCTGTTTTTT.

J is TRBJ2-5 and V is TRBV6-6; 7 nucleotides match TRBD2. Losses at the gene ends were 5 bases for V and 2 bases for J; bases not matched to a gene: 8. The germline gives CDR1 MNHNY, CDR2 SVGAGI (reference sequence). The CDR3 is 15 amino acids. In DNA, the CDR3 is TGTGCCAGCAGTCGGGCTAGCGGTGTACAAGAGACCCAGTACTTC. Translated, it gives CASSRASGVQETQYF.

The chain combines TRBV29-1 with TRBJ2-7; D is perhaps TRBD1 (5 bases). CDR3 length: 12 residues. CDR1 is SQVTM, CDR2 ANQGSEA, per germline. The CDR3 nucleotides read TGCAGTCTCCTTACAGGTTCCTACGAGCAGTACTTC. As protein: CSLLTGSYEQYF.

This clone was counted a single time. This chain links TRBV30 with TRBJ2-3; perhaps TRBD2 as D (5 bases). The V end lost 2 bases, the J end lost 2 bases, and 14 bases lay between the germline ends. Germline CDR1 and CDR2: GTSNPN and SVGIG (reference sequence). This CDR3 is 15 amino acids long. The CDR3 region has the DNA TGTGCCTGGAGTCAACTTACTGGACTCACAGATACGCAGTATTTT. This translates into CAWSQLTGLTDTQYF.

This clone appeared once. The same CDR3 is also encoded by other DNA sequences in this sample. The chain has TRBV9 and TRBJ2-7; 7 bases are shared with TRBD1. J gave up 2 bases and V 0 bases, and 2 bases lay outside the gene matches. The CDR3 runs 14 residues. From germline, CDR1 is SGDLS and CDR2 YYNGEE. Written as DNA, the CDR3 is TGTGCCAGCAGCGTAGGGACAGGAACCTACGAGCAGTACTTC. Its protein product is CASSVGTGTYEQYF.

The genes are TRBV11-2 and TRBJ2-7, with D uncertain. V lost 3 bases and J lost 0, with 9 bases in between. This CDR3 is built from 14 residues. CDR1 SGHAT and CDR2 FQNNGV come from the germline V gene. The CDR3 DNA reads TGTGCCAGCAGCTTGGAAGTGGGCTCCTACGAGCAGTACTTC. Its translation is CASSLEVGSYEQYF.

V usage is TRBV12-5 and J usage is TRBJ1-2; D perhaps matches TRBD1 (5 bases). This CDR3 is 19 amino acids long. The germline V gene has CDR1 LGHNT and CDR2 FRNRAP. V lost 0 bases to trimming and J lost 2 bases, with 22 bases between them. The CDR3 loop is CASGLVLRGRRVANYGYTF. CDR3 nucleotides: TGTGCTAGTGGTTTGGTACTCCGGGGCAGGAGGGTTGCGAACTATGGCTACACCTTC.

The genes are TRBV5-1 and TRBJ2-7; 8 bases agree with TRBD1. J gave up 5 bases and V 1 base, and 8 bases lay outside the gene matches. The germline V gene encodes CDR1 SGHRS and CDR2 YFSETQ. The CDR3 runs 15 residues. The CDR3 protein is CASSLSGQGSNEQYF. CDR3 nucleotides: TGCGCCAGCAGCTTGTCCGGACAGGGAAGTAACGAGCAGTACTTC.

The CDR3 region is CASSSTGTDNYGYTF. The CDR3 DNA reads as TGTGCCAGCAGTTCCACCGGGACAGATAACTATGGCTACACCTTC. This sequence joins TRBV6-6 and TRBJ1-2, with 7 nucleotides matching TRBD1. Germline CDR1 reads MNHNY; CDR2 reads SVGAGI (reference sequence). The CDR3 length is 15 residues. With 4 bases clipped from V and 1 base from J, the junction kept 6 bases outside the gene matches.

V gene TRBV5-1 combines with J gene TRBJ2-3; TRBD1 aligns across 7 bases. Per germline, CDR1 SGHRS and CDR2 YFSETQ. The V segment lost 0 bases and the J segment 4 bases; nucleotides outside the gene matches: 5. CDR3 length: 15 amino acids. CDR3 in DNA: TGCGCCAGCAGCTTGGACAGGGGATATGCAGATACGCAGTATTTT. Translation: CASSLDRGYADTQYF. Together with reference TRBV5-1 and TRBJ2-3, the CDR3 gives the full variable domain: KAGVTQTPRYLIKTRGQQVTLSCSPISGHRSVSWYQQTPGQGLQFLFEYFSETQRNKGNFPGRFSGRQFSNSRSEMNVSTLELGDSALYLCASSLDRGYADTQYFGPGTRLTVL.

The chain links TRBV5-1 to TRBJ1-1; D remains unclear. Germline-derived CDR1 and CDR2 are SGHRS and YFSETQ. CDR3 length: 14 residues. Trimming cost V 4 bases and J 0 bases, with 10 bases left between them. CDR3 loop: CASSAAKMNTEAFF. CDR3 bases: TGCGCCAGCAGCGCTGCCAAGATGAACACTGAAGCTTTCTTT.

The chain links TRBV7-2 to TRBJ2-7; D is unresolved. Looked up from germline, CDR1 is SGHTA and CDR2 is FQGNSA. V lost 1 base and J 3 bases, leaving 10 bases between the germline ends. The CDR3 runs to 14 residues. CDR3 DNA sequence: TGTGCCAGCAGCTTAGTCGGGCGGATCTACGAGCAGTACTTC. Protein sequence: CASSLVGRIYEQYF.

The chain has TRBV5-6 and TRBJ2-5; 12 bases fit TRBD2. The CDR3 is made up of 16 amino acids. The germline CDR1 and CDR2 sequences are SGHDT and YYEEEE. The junction had 8 bases not matched to a gene; V was cut back by 6 bases and J by 2 bases. CDR3 sequence reads: CASTTGLAGIQETQYF. The DNA of the CDR3 is TGTGCCAGCACGACCGGACTAGCGGGGATTCAAGAGACCCAGTACTTC. Drawing the rest from reference TRBV5-6 and TRBJ2-5, the complete variable domain is DAGVTQSPTHLIKTRGQQVTLRCSPKSGHDTVSWYQQALGQGPQFIFQYYEEEERQRGNFPDRFSGHQFPNYSSELNVNALLLGDSALYLCASTTGLAGIQETQYFGPGTRLLVL.

Note on this clone: This sample includes further DNA sequences coding for the same CDR3. The chain employs TRBV27 and TRBJ2-6, with D possibly being TRBD2 (5 bases). The CDR3 totals 13 residues. The V end lost 6 bases, the J end lost 4 bases, and 7 bases lay between the germline ends. Germline V gene sequence: CDR1 MNHEY, CDR2 SMNVEV (reference sequence). The CDR3 reads CASRGSGANVLTF. CDR3 sequence (DNA): TGTGCCAGCAGGGGGAGCGGGGCCAACGTCCTGACTTTC.

V is TRBV2 and J is TRBJ2-7, with D possibly TRBD2 on 7 matching bases. Per the germline V gene, CDR1 is SNHLY and CDR2 is FYNNEI. This CDR3 has 14 residues. The ends were cut back, 5 bases at V and 2 bases at J, with 13 bases in the middle. The CDR3: CASSSEGGPYEQYF. The CDR3, as DNA: TGTGCCAGCAGTTCGGAGGGGGGGCCCTACGAGCAGTACTTC.

The sample holds one count of this clone. The chain carries TRBV7-2 and TRBJ2-3, with D perhaps TRBD2 (6 bases). With 4 bases removed from V and 4 bases from J, the gap between germline ends came to 18 bases. The CDR3 contains 16 residues. Germline V gene lookup returns CDR1 SGHTA and CDR2 FQGNSA. CDR3 DNA: TGTGCCAGCAGCTCGGGGACTGGCGTGGGGGCAGATACGCAGTATTTT. It specifies CASSSGTGVGADTQYF.

The chain recombines TRBV5-6 with TRBJ2-2, with D possibly TRBD2 on 5 matching bases. The germline V gene has CDR1 SGHDT and CDR2 YYEEEE. The CDR3 covers 14 residues. Trimming removed 4 bases from V and 6 bases from J, with 13 bases in between. CDR3 coding DNA: TGTGCCAGCAGCCCTGACTATGAGGCCGGGGAGCTGTTTTTT. It codes for CASSPDYEAGELFF.

Worth noting for this clone: The sample holds other DNA sequences that translate to the same CDR3. This chain uses TRBV5-1 with TRBJ2-5; no clear D. V was pared by 0 bases and J by 5 bases, with 11 bases between. The length of the CDR3 is 14 residues. The germline gives CDR1 SGHRS, CDR2 YFSETQ. DNA of the CDR3: TGCGCCAGCAGCTTGGCCGGGTCCGGGGAGACCCAGTACTTC. Translating it yields CASSLAGSGETQYF.